This T cell receptor (beta chain) was observed in a study of shared T cell receptors in the human thymus. Germline lookup yields CDR1 SGHAT and CDR2 FQNNGV. V was shortened by 1 base and J by 4 bases, with 13 bases between the two germline ends. CDR3 length equals 15 residues. Here immunoSEQ multiplex PCR was the method, and the copy in TCRdb shows in-frame clones only, minus some. The data hold some 760,000 clones, with roughly 85% observed a single time. Separately, the same data were catalogued under a study of human thymus T cells. That work contributes: All donors were healthy Finnish infants who were undergoing corrective surgery to treat congenital heart defects. Thymus specimens were resections from corrective heart surgery. Unrelated individuals were reported by related research to share highly overlapping thymic repertoires.

The receptor comes from a girl under two years old with a congenital heart defect. Specimen: thymocytes. The chain joins TRBV11-2 to TRBJ2-5, with unresolved D. Here the CDR3 DNA reads TGTGCCAGCAGCTTAGTTGCTGCATCAGGAGAGACCCAGTACTTC. This gives the protein CASSLVAASGETQYF.